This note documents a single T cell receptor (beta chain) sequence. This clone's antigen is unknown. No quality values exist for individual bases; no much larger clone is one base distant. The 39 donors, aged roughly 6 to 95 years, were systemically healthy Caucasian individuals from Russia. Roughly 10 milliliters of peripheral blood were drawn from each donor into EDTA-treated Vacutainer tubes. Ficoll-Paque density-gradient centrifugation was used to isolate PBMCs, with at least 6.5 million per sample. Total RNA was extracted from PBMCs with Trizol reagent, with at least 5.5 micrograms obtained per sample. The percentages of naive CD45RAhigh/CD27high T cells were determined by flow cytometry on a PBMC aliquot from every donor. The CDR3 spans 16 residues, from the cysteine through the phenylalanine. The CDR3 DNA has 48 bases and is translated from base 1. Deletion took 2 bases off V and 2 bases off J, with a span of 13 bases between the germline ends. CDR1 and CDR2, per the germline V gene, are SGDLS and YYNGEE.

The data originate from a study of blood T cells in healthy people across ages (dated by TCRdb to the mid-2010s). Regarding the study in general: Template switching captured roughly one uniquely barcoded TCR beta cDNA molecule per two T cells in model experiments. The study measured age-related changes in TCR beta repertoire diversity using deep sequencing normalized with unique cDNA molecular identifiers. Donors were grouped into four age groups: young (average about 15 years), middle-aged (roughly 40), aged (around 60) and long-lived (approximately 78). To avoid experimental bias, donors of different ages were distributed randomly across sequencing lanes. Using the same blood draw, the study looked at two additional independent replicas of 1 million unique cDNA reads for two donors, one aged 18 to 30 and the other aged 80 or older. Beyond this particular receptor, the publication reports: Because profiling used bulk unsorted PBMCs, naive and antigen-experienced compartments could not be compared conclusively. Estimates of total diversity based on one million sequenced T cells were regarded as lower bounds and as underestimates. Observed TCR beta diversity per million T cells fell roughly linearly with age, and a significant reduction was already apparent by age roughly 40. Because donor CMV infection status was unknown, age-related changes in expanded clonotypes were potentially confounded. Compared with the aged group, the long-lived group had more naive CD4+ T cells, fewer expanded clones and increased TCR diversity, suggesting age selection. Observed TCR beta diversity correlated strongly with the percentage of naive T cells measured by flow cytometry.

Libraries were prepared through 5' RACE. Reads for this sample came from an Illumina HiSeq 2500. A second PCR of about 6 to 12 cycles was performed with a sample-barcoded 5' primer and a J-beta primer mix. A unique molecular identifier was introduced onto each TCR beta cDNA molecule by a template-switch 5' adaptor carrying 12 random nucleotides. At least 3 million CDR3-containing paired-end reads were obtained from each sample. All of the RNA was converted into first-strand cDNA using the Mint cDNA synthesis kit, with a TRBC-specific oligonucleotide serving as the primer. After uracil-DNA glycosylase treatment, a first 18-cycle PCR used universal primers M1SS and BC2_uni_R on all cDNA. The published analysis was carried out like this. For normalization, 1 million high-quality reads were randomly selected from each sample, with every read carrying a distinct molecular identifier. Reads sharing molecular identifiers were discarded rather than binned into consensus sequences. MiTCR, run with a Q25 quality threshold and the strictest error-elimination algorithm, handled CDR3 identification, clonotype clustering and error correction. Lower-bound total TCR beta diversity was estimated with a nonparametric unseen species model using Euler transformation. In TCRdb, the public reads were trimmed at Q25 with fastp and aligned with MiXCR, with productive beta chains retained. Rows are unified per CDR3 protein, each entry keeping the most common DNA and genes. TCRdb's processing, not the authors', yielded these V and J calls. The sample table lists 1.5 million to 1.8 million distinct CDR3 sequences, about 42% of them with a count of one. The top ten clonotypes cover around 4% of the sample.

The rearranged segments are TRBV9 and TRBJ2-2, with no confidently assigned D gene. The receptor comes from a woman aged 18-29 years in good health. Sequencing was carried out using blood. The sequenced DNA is TGTGCCAGCAGCGTGACGATTAGCACCAACACCGGGGAGCTGTTTTTT. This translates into CASSVTISTNTGELFF.